Detailed here is one TCR delta chain. This DNA's translation and the protein TCRdb lists, from a much larger clone, do not match at residue 8, likely due to a read error; the protein shown is translated from the DNA. This entry is derived from a study of γδ T cells in repeated Plasmodium falciparum infection. Both TRG and TRD chains were sequenced from each sorted sample. TCRdb re-processed the multiplex PCR reads via CATT. The profile shows about 89,000 delta-chain clones, 1.4% of them singletons. The receptor was isolated from a pool of human donors (malaria-infected and uninfected, not separated). The sample taken for sequencing was gamma-delta T cells from blood.

The CDR3 here is CACDTLSTRDTGTDKLIF. CDR3 sequence (DNA): TGTGCCTGTGACACCCTTTCTACAAGAGATACGGGGACCGATAAACTCATCTTT. The chain employs TRDV2 and TRDJ1, with a possible D match to TRDD3 (6 bases). TCRdb offers no J gene call, so here the DNA was matched to germline to obtain one. Trimming removed 0 bases from V and 2 bases from J, with 21 bases in between. This CDR3 is built from 18 residues. Germline assignment: CDR1 GEAIGNYY and CDR2 EKD.